Given below is one TCR beta chain in context. Germline values: CDR1 SGHRS, CDR2 YFSETQ. CDR3 size: 15 residues. Trimming pared 6 bases from V and 4 bases from J, leaving 19 bases between. The data stem from a study of blood T cell repertoires in COVID-19. Clones were sequenced by immunoSEQ multiplex PCR, and TCRdb holds only the in-frame ones, with some missing. Counted here are about 290,000 clones, 70% to 90% occurring once; the ten biggest clones make up over 3.5%. The sample was peripheral blood. The gene calls are TRBV5-1 and TRBJ1-2; D uncertain. This receptor was taken from a woman aged 45-65 years with active or convalescent COVID-19. CDR3 DNA sequence: TGCGCCAGCACCCCGAGAGGGCCGCAACTCTATGGCTACACCTTC. It codes for CASTPRGPQLYGYTF.